The rows below give T cell receptor beta chains drawn from one sample of a study of T cell repertoires in cytomegalovirus infection. TCRdb independently ran MiXCR on the reads; one entry per CDR3 protein. Among more than 150,000 distinct CDR3 sequences, roughly a fifth were seen once, and the ten largest hold around 3.2%. The sequencing input was PBMCs. Receptors were obtained from a human donor in good health (CMV status not recorded). Some clones in this sample may be carry-over from other donors' samples. The conserved cysteine and the conserved F or W are not part of the CDR3 here. Not every row has a clone size; where given, it reads once, few, many or a size class.

J: TRBJ1-3
size: many
V: TRBV27
CDR3: ASRDSSGNTIY

J: TRBJ1-5
size: few
V: TRBV19
CDR3: ATSLRVAGQDSNQPQH

J: TRBJ2-6
size: few
V: TRBV6-5
CDR3: ASSFRHREWANVLT

J: TRBJ2-1
size: many
V: TRBV28
CDR3: ASTRDRVINEQF

J: TRBJ2-1
size: few
V: TRBV6-1
CDR3: ASSGLGTPMNNEQF

J: TRBJ1-1
size: .
V: TRBV6-8
CDR3: ASRAGARNTEAF

J: TRBJ2-1
size: .
V: TRBV10-3
CDR3: ATKGTLPSFEVNEQF

J: TRBJ1-1
size: few
V: TRBV12-3/TRBV12-4
CDR3: ASARGATEAF

J: TRBJ1-4
size: few
V: TRBV2
CDR3: ASRMTGVGEKLF

J: TRBJ2-7
size: many
V: TRBV11-3
CDR3: ASSYRPSGDYEQY